This note documents a single T cell receptor beta chain sequence. Its antigen is unknown. Germline trimming cut 7 bases from V and 1 base from J; bases unmatched to any gene: 2. This CDR3 has 14 residues. Each cDNA molecule carried a unique molecular identifier. TCRdb fed the 5' RACE reads into MiXCR, producing one record per CDR3 protein. The table shows tens of thousands of distinct CDR3 sequences, with 11% to 15% occurring only once. This record comes from a study of early T cells in non-severe SARS-CoV-2 infection. Study in general: Sequencing targeted bulk RNA from unsorted whole blood, leaving chains unpaired. Whole-study results and caveats: The VDJdb matching leaned toward anti-spike CD8 responses and overlooked private and CD4 specificities.

J is TRBJ2-3 and V is TRBV12-3 or TRBV12-4, with 10 bases lining up with TRBD2. Sequences were obtained from whole blood. This TCR came from an adult who was a healthcare worker with PCR-confirmed SARS-CoV-2 infection or an uninfected control (not recorded which). The CDR3 DNA reads as TGTGCCAGCATCACTAGCGGGGGCACAGATACGCAGTATTTT. It codes for CASITSGGTDTQYF.